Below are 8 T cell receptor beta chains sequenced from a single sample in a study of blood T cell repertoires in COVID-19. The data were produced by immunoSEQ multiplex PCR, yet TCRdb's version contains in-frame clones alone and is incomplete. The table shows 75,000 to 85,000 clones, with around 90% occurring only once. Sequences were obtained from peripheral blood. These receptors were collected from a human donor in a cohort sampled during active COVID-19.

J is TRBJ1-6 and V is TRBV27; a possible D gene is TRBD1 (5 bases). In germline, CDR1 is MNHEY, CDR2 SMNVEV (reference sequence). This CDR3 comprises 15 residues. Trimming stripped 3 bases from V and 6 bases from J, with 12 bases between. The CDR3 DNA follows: TGTGCCAGCAGTTTCGGGAGGGACGGTAATTCACCCCTCCACTTT. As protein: CASSFGRDGNSPLHF.

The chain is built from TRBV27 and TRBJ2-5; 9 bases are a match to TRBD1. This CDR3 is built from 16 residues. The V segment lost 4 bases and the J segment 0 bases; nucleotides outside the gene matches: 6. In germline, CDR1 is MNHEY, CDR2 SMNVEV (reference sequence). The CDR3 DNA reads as TGTGCCAGCAGTTCCTGGGGACAGGGCGACCAAGAGACCCAGTACTTC. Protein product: CASSSWGQGDQETQYF.

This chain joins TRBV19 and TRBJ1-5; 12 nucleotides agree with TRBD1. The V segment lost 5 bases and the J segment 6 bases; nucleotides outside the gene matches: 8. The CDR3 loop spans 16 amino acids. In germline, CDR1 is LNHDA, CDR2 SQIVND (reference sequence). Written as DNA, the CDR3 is TGTGCCAGTAGTCCACGGGACAGGGGGCGCCTTCAGCCCCAGCATTTT. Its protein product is CASSPRDRGRLQPQHF.

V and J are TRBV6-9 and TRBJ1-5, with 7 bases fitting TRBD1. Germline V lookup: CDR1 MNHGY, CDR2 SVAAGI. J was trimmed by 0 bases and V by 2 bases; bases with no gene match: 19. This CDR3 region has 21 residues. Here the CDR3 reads CASSYPPVVGRGAYSNQPQHF. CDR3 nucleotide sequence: TGTGCCAGCAGTTATCCCCCGGTAGTAGGCAGGGGGGCCTATAGCAATCAGCCCCAGCATTTT.

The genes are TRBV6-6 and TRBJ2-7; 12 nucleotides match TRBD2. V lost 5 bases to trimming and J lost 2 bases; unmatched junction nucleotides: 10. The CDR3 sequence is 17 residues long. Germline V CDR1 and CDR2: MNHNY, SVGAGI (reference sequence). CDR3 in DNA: TGTGCCAGCAGTCCCCGGACTAGCGGGAACGTTGCCTACGAGCAGTACTTC. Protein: CASSPRTSGNVAYEQYF.

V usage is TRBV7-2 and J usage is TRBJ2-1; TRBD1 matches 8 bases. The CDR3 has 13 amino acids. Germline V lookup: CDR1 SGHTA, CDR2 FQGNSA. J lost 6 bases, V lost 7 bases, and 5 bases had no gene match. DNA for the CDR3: TGTGCCAGCAACCAGGGGGCCGGCAATGAGCAGTTCTTC. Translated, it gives CASNQGAGNEQFF.

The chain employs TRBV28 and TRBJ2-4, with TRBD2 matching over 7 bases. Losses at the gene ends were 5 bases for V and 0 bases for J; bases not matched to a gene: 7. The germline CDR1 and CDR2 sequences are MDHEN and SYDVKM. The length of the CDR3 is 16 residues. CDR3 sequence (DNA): TGTGCCAGCAGTACAAGCGGGGTCCTAGCCAAAAACATTCAGTACTTC. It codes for CASSTSGVLAKNIQYF.

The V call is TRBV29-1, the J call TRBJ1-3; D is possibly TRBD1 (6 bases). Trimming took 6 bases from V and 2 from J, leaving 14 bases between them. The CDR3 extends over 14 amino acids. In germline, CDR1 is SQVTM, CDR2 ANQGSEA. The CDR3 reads CSVDTGSAGNTIYF. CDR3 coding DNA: TGCAGCGTAGACACAGGGTCTGCTGGAAACACCATATATTTT.